The source of this T cell receptor beta chain is a study of OX40 agonist ivuxolimab in advanced cancers. Study in general: The mean age was approximately 56 years, ranging from 23 to 79, with over 70% of participants male. Study-level findings and limits: Within 6 weeks, CD4+ and CD8+ blood T cells expanded clonally at 0.1 to 3.0 mg/kg. Expanded clones were, on average, more numerous among CD8+ T cells than CD4+.

CDR3 length: 14 residues. Trimming stripped 3 bases from V and 0 bases from J, with 6 bases between. CDR1 is SNHLY, CDR2 FYNNEI, per germline. As for this clone: The antigen is unknown.

Here immunoSEQ multiplex PCR was the method, and the copy in TCRdb shows in-frame clones only, minus some. The sample lists just over 25,000 clones; just over 85% were seen once. The sequence came from an adult with an advanced solid tumor such as melanoma, head and neck, liver or kidney cancer. The specimen was CD4+ or CD8+ T cells sorted from blood, collected in a trial of the OX40 agonist ivuxolimab. The chain combines TRBV2 with TRBJ1-5; no reliable D call. The CDR3 protein is CASSDSYSNQPQHF. For the CDR3, the DNA is TGTGCCAGCAGTGACAGTTATAGCAATCAGCCCCAGCATTTT.